The text below deals with one TCR beta chain. The antigen is not known. Donation came from healthy Caucasian individuals in Russia who were aged roughly 6 to 95. The germline CDR1 and CDR2 sequences are LNHNV and YYDKDF (reference sequence). There are 15 residues in the CDR3. Trimming removed 0 bases from V and 2 bases from J, with 8 bases in between. The data stem from a study of blood T cells in healthy people across ages. Overall study findings and caveats: The fall in TCR beta diversity per million T cells was roughly linear with age.

A second roughly 6 to 12 cycle PCR used barcoded and J-beta primers. A single record per CDR3 protein comes from TCRdb applying MiXCR to the 5' RACE reads. The sample lists around 1,000,000 distinct CDR3 sequences; more than 30% were seen once. The gene calls are TRBV15 and TRBJ2-4, with D tentatively TRBD1 (5 bases). The origin of this receptor is a man aged 18 to 30 in good health. Sequenced: blood. In DNA, the CDR3 is TGTGCCACCAGCAGAGACACAGGTTCCAAAAACATTCAGTACTTC. It yields the protein CATSRDTGSKNIQYF.